These 20 T cell receptor beta chains originate from one sample sequenced in a study of blood T cell repertoires in COVID-19. Profiled with immunoSEQ multiplex PCR; TCRdb holds only in-frame clones, not every one. The data hold around 270,000 clones, with about nine tenths observed a single time. Sequenced input: peripheral blood. The receptors here all came from a young adult with COVID-19, enrolled during active disease.

The chain couples TRBV6-1 to TRBJ1-4; D is undetermined. Germline lookup yields CDR1 MNHNS and CDR2 SASEGT. The CDR3 totals 14 residues. Trimming pared 0 bases from V and 4 bases from J, leaving 6 bases between. The CDR3 sequence is CASSEAGLNEKLFF. The DNA of the CDR3 is TGTGCCAGCAGTGAAGCGGGCCTTAATGAAAAACTGTTTTTT.

The V gene is TRBV7-9, the J gene TRBJ1-2; 7 bases agree with TRBD1. The length of the CDR3 is 16 residues. Germline V gene data show CDR1 as SEHNR and CDR2 as FQNEAQ (reference sequence). The junction had 8 bases not matched to a gene; V was cut back by 2 bases and J by 2 bases. The DNA for the CDR3 is TGTGCCAGCAGCTTACCGTCCCGGGACAGAAACTATGGCTACACCTTC. It is translated as CASSLPSRDRNYGYTF.

The chain combines TRBV10-3 with TRBJ2-5; the D gene is possibly TRBD2 (6 bases). Trimming removed 3 bases at V and 5 bases at J, with 16 bases between. In germline, CDR1 is ENHRY, CDR2 SYGVKD. The CDR3 runs to 15 residues. CDR3 bases: TGTGCCATCAGTGATGGGCTAGCGAAGGGGGAGACCCAGTACTTC. Amino acid sequence: CAISDGLAKGETQYF.

The V gene is TRBV12-5, the J gene TRBJ2-3; 7 nucleotides match TRBD2. Germline V gives CDR1 LGHNT, CDR2 FRNRAP. The CDR3 consists of 13 residues. Trimming took 7 bases from V and 3 from J; bases not matched to a gene: 4. The CDR3 nucleotides read TGTGCTAGTGCCTTGGGGGGGACAGATACGCAGTATTTT. This translates into CASALGGTDTQYF.

This rearrangement joins TRBV6-2 or TRBV6-3 to TRBJ2-7; TRBD1 might be the D (5 bases). CDR1 is MNHEY and CDR2 is SVGEGT in the germline V gene. The CDR3 has 13 amino acids. V was pared by 2 bases and J by 1 base, with 6 bases between. The DNA of the CDR3 is TGTGCCAGCAGTTACGGGGCTTCCTACGAGCAGTACTTC. Protein sequence: CASSYGASYEQYF.

V usage is TRBV29-1 and J usage is TRBJ2-1; no reliable D call. The CDR3 runs to 14 residues. The V and J ends lost 6 bases and 6 bases respectively, with 18 bases between them. Germline loops: CDR1 SQVTM, CDR2 ANQGSEA. In DNA form, the CDR3 reads TGCAGCGTGTCAGGCTCTACCCCCATCAATGAGCAGTTCTTC. Protein sequence: CSVSGSTPINEQFF.

The chain uses TRBV18 and TRBJ2-3; possible D gene TRBD2, 5 bases. CDR3 length: 15 amino acids. Between the trimmed V and J ends, which lost 0 bases and 6 bases, there was a span of 13 bases. Germline assignment: CDR1 KGHSH and CDR2 LQKENI. The CDR3 DNA sequence: TGTGCCAGCTCACCACCAAACGGGGTGGCGGATACGCAGTATTTT. It encodes CASSPPNGVADTQYF.

CDR3 bases: TGTGCCAGCAGTTACTATCAGGGGGCAGAAGCTTTCTTT. As protein: CASSYYQGAEAFF. The rearrangement joins TRBV6-2 or TRBV6-3 to TRBJ1-1; 8 nucleotides match TRBD1. Germline assignment: CDR1 MNHEY and CDR2 SVGEGT. With 1 base clipped from V and 8 bases from J, the junction kept 3 bases outside the gene matches. This CDR3 spans 13 amino acids.

The V gene is TRBV19, the J gene TRBJ2-3; 8 bases align to TRBD1. V was clipped by 5 bases and J by 0 bases; unmatched bases: 4. This CDR3 region has 15 residues. CDR1 is LNHDA and CDR2 is SQIVND in the germline V gene (reference sequence). The CDR3 DNA reads as TGTGCCAGTAGTCCCCGGGACAGGAGCACAGATACGCAGTATTTT. Protein sequence: CASSPRDRSTDTQYF.

J is TRBJ2-1 and V is TRBV4-2; D is undetermined. Germline CDR1 reads LGHNA; CDR2 reads YNFKEQ. Trimming pared 6 bases from V and 7 bases from J, leaving 19 bases between. The CDR3 is 15 amino acids. The CDR3 is CASSTKLISINEQFF. The CDR3 DNA follows: TGTGCCAGCAGTACGAAACTAATCTCAATAAATGAGCAGTTCTTC.

J is TRBJ1-2 and V is TRBV18; 8 positions match TRBD1. The V gene's germline CDR1 is KGHSH and CDR2 LQKENI. This CDR3 has 16 amino acids. J was trimmed by 4 bases and V by 3 bases; bases with no gene match: 10. In DNA, the CDR3 is TGTGCCAGCTCACCGAAGCAGGACAGGGCTGGCTATGGCTACACCTTC. Protein product: CASSPKQDRAGYGYTF.

This rearrangement joins TRBV7-9 to TRBJ2-5; possible D gene TRBD2, 6 bases. This CDR3 spans 14 amino acids. Looked up from germline, CDR1 is SEHNR and CDR2 is FQNEAQ (reference sequence). Deletions cut 5 bases from V and 2 bases from J, with 12 bases between. The DNA for the CDR3 is TGTGCCAGCAGCGGGCTAGCGCAACAAGAGACCCAGTACTTC. Protein product: CASSGLAQQETQYF.

This clone was found once. As DNA, the CDR3 is TGTGCCAGCAGTAACGGGACAGGTAGCAATCAGCCCCAGCATTTT. Translation: CASSNGTGSNQPQHF. The chain couples TRBV2 to TRBJ1-5; 8 nucleotides agree with TRBD1. CDR3 length: 15 residues. The V and J ends lost 5 bases and 0 bases, in that order; junction bases with no gene match: 3. Germline V lookup: CDR1 SNHLY, CDR2 FYNNEI.

This chain links TRBV5-1 with TRBJ2-1; 7 bases map to TRBD1. V gave up 7 bases and J gave up 9 bases; unmatched junction bases: 10. Germline-derived CDR1 and CDR2 are SGHRS and YFSETQ. The CDR3 runs 13 residues. CDR3 sequence: CASGLGNRGEQFF. CDR3 in DNA: TGCGCCAGCGGGCTTGGGAACAGGGGTGAGCAGTTCTTC.

This chain links TRBV7-3 with TRBJ2-3; 12 positions match TRBD2. Germline V gene sequence: CDR1 SGHTA, CDR2 FQGTGA. V trimming: 2 bases; J trimming: 0 bases; junction bases outside the gene matches: 0. The length of the CDR3 is 16 residues. As DNA, the CDR3 is TGTGCCAGCAGCTTAGGGACTAGCGGGAGCACAGATACGCAGTATTTT. This gives the protein CASSLGTSGSTDTQYF.

The genes are TRBV6-5 and TRBJ1-2; D unresolved. The V gene's germline CDR1 is MNHEY and CDR2 SVGAGI. CDR3 length: 13 residues. Trimming stripped 6 bases from V and 5 bases from J, with 13 bases between. CDR3 in amino acids: CASRGLGLYGYTF. The CDR3 DNA reads TGTGCCAGCAGGGGCCTCGGCCTTTATGGCTACACCTTC.

V usage is TRBV24-1 and J usage is TRBJ2-1, with 7 nucleotides matching TRBD2. V was clipped by 1 base and J by 6 bases; unmatched bases: 8. Germline CDR1 reads KGHDR; CDR2 reads SFDVKD. The CDR3 contains 16 residues. The chain's CDR3 is CATSDLSLAESNEQFF. The DNA for the CDR3 is TGTGCCACCAGTGATTTATCGCTAGCGGAGAGCAATGAGCAGTTCTTC.

The rearrangement joins TRBV7-9 to TRBJ1-1; TRBD1 might be the D (5 bases). V lost 5 bases, J lost 1 base, and 8 bases lay in between. Looked up from germline, CDR1 is SEHNR and CDR2 is FQNEAQ (reference sequence). CDR3 size: 13 residues. As DNA, the CDR3 is TGTGCCAGCAGCATGACAGAGAACACTGAAGCTTTCTTT. It is translated as CASSMTENTEAFF.

This chain links TRBV9 with TRBJ2-1; possible D gene TRBD1, 7 bases. V was clipped by 3 bases and J by 0 bases, with 19 bases between them. The CDR3 is made up of 18 amino acids. Germline CDR1 is SGDLS and CDR2 is YYNGEE. Here the CDR3 DNA reads TGTGCCAGCAGCGGTGGGCAGGGGGGTCGTAGCTCCTACAATGAGCAGTTCTTC. Translating gives CASSGGQGGRSSYNEQFF.

The V gene is TRBV2, the J gene TRBJ1-1; D unresolved. The CDR3 loop spans 14 amino acids. V dropped 7 bases and J dropped 1 base, with 13 bases sitting between them. Germline CDR1 is SNHLY and CDR2 is FYNNEI. DNA for the CDR3: TGTGCCAGCACCCCATTGGCGGCGAACACTGAAGCTTTCTTT. Translating gives CASTPLAANTEAFF.